Below, 31 T cell receptor beta chains from the same sample are listed, as sequenced in a study of shared clonotypes between healthy human individuals. Here immunoSEQ multiplex PCR was the method, and the copy in TCRdb shows in-frame clones only, minus some. The data contain more than 400,000 clones, around 96% of them seen just once; the ten biggest clones take up roughly 0.06%. The sample comprised naive CD4+ T cells sorted from blood. Subset specified: CD45RA+ positively selected. Receptors were obtained from a woman aged 25 to 39 in good health.

The chain employs TRBV5-1 and TRBJ2-1; the match to TRBD2 covers 8 bases. The CDR3 covers 19 residues. The ends lost 3 bases at V and 8 bases at J; junction bases unmatched: 22. Germline CDR1 and CDR2: SGHRS and YFSETQ. The CDR3 loop reads CASSWPGTRPRGRIDEQFF. The CDR3, as DNA: TGCGCCAGCAGCTGGCCCGGGACTAGGCCCCGTGGACGAATCGATGAGCAGTTCTTC.

The V and J genes are TRBV6-6 and TRBJ2-7, with TRBD1 matching over 8 bases. V was clipped by 5 bases and J by 0 bases; unmatched bases: 6. The CDR3 is made up of 15 amino acids. The germline V gene has CDR1 MNHNY and CDR2 SVGAGI (reference sequence). As DNA, the CDR3 is TGTGCCAGCAGTGTGGACAGGGTGGGCTCCTACGAGCAGTACTTC. This encodes CASSVDRVGSYEQYF.

V is TRBV7-9 and J is TRBJ2-1; weak D call: TRBD2 (6 bases). Trimming removed 8 bases at V and 0 bases at J, with 20 bases between. Germline V CDR1 and CDR2: SEHNR, FQNEAQ (reference sequence). CDR3 size: 17 residues. Written as DNA, the CDR3 is TGTGCCAGCTTTCCAAGGGGTAGCGGATCCTCCTACAATGAGCAGTTCTTC. Translated: CASFPRGSGSSYNEQFF.

The V call is TRBV27, the J call TRBJ2-7; D not certain. Trimming left V 6 bases short and J 0 bases short, with 6 bases between. Germline loops: CDR1 MNHEY, CDR2 SMNVEV (reference sequence). This CDR3 is 12 amino acids long. The DNA for the CDR3 is TGTGCCAGCAGCCTTACCTCCTACGAGCAGTACTTC. Encoded protein: CASSLTSYEQYF.

J is TRBJ2-7 and V is TRBV29-1, with 8 bases that match TRBD1. J lost 4 bases, V lost 1 base, and 3 bases had no gene match. The germline gives CDR1 SQVTM, CDR2 ANQGSEA. This CDR3 region has 13 residues. CDR3 sequence: CSVEGTGTYEQYF. In DNA form, the CDR3 reads TGCAGCGTTGAAGGGACAGGGACGTACGAGCAGTACTTC.

The V gene is TRBV7-8, the J gene TRBJ2-7; no clear D gene. There are 14 residues in the CDR3. Germline CDR1 is SGHVS and CDR2 is FQNEAQ. V gave up 6 bases and J gave up 2 bases, with 14 bases separating them. CDR3 protein: CASRYEFPPYEQYF. CDR3 sequence (DNA): TGTGCCAGCAGGTATGAATTTCCACCCTACGAGCAGTACTTC.

The chain uses TRBV7-9 and TRBJ2-7, with 7 bases matching TRBD1. Germline V gene sequence: CDR1 SEHNR, CDR2 FQNEAQ (reference sequence). Losses at the gene ends were 7 bases for V and 4 bases for J; bases not matched to a gene: 7. The length of the CDR3 is 13 residues. CDR3 DNA sequence: TGTGCCAGCAACCGGGACAGACCTTACGAGCAGTACTTC. As protein: CASNRDRPYEQYF. The full variable domain, completed using reference TRBV7-9 and TRBJ2-7, is DTGVSQNPRHKITKRGQNVTFRCDPISEHNRLYWYRQTLGQGPEFLTYFQNEAQLEKSRLLSDRFSAERPKGSFSTLEIQRTEQGDSAMYLCASNRDRPYEQYFGPGTRLTVT.

The chain has TRBV5-1 and TRBJ2-5; no clear D. Trimming left V 2 bases short and J 5 bases short, with 7 bases between. Germline V lookup: CDR1 SGHRS, CDR2 YFSETQ. The CDR3 is made up of 12 amino acids. CDR3 amino acids: CASSFTRETQYF. CDR3 DNA sequence: TGCGCCAGCAGCTTTACGCGGGAGACCCAGTACTTC.

The J gene is TRBJ1-3, the V gene TRBV6-5; 7 bases align to TRBD1. Germline V gene lookup returns CDR1 MNHEY and CDR2 SVGAGI. Unmatched junction bases numbered 3, after V lost 0 bases and J lost 4 bases. CDR3 length: 15 residues. DNA for the CDR3: TGTGCCAGCAGTTACTCGACAGGGATAGGAAACACCATATATTTT. It translates to CASSYSTGIGNTIYF.

The chain joins TRBV19 to TRBJ2-3, with D maybe TRBD1 (6 bases). This CDR3 spans 17 amino acids. V lost 3 bases, J lost 1 base, and 17 bases lay in between. Germline V CDR1 and CDR2: LNHDA, SQIVND (reference sequence). This CDR3 reads CASSIRTVLSGTDTQYF. The DNA for the CDR3 is TGTGCCAGTAGTATTAGGACAGTTCTCTCCGGCACAGATACGCAGTATTTT.

The chain couples TRBV6-6 to TRBJ2-3, with a possible D match to TRBD1 (5 bases). V was shortened by 0 bases and J by 2 bases, with 9 bases between the two germline ends. Germline CDR1 is MNHNY and CDR2 is SVGAGI (reference sequence). There are 15 residues in the CDR3. The DNA for the CDR3 is TGTGCCAGCAGTTACTCGTCAGGGAACACAGATACGCAGTATTTT. Its protein product is CASSYSSGNTDTQYF.

The rearrangement uses TRBV11-3 and TRBJ2-1, with D unresolved. V was pared by 2 bases and J by 8 bases, with 19 bases between. The CDR3 consists of 16 residues. Germline CDR1 reads SGHNT; CDR2 reads YENEEA. The CDR3 DNA reads as TGTGCCAGCAGCTTAAGTTCTGAACTCCCGCCCCATGAGCAGTTCTTC. This sequence encodes CASSLSSELPPHEQFF.

The V gene is TRBV7-9, the J gene TRBJ2-7, with 8 bases that match TRBD1. V shed 5 bases and J 5 bases; nucleotides not matched to a gene: 8. The germline CDR1 and CDR2 sequences are SEHNR and FQNEAQ (reference sequence). CDR3 length: 14 residues. The CDR3 loop reads CASSAGQGIDEQYF. Written as DNA, the CDR3 is TGTGCCAGCAGCGCCGGACAGGGAATCGACGAGCAGTACTTC.

The chain recombines TRBV7-6 with TRBJ1-1, with D perhaps TRBD1 (6 bases). Trimming took off 4 bases at V and 0 bases at J, with 15 bases between the two ends. CDR3 length: 16 amino acids. From germline, CDR1 is SGHVS and CDR2 FNYEAQ. This CDR3 reads CASSSLGTTMNTEAFF. DNA of the CDR3: TGTGCCAGCAGCTCTCTAGGGACAACAATGAACACTGAAGCTTTCTTT.

The chain carries TRBV27 and TRBJ2-6, with 12 bases aligning to TRBD1. CDR3 length: 17 amino acids. Germline values: CDR1 MNHEY, CDR2 SMNVEV (reference sequence). V lost 10 bases and J lost 2; bases outside the gene matches: 9. The CDR3 spells CATQEGTGGPGANVLTF. CDR3 DNA: TGTGCCACCCAGGAAGGGACAGGGGGCCCTGGGGCCAACGTCCTGACTTTC.

This clone was seen only once. This chain connects TRBV11-3 to TRBJ1-3; D is ambiguous. Germline V lookup: CDR1 SGHNT, CDR2 YENEEA. V shed 5 bases and J shed 0 bases, with 8 bases lying between them. CDR3 length equals 14 residues. The CDR3 here is CASSPTHSGNTIYF. Written as DNA, the CDR3 is TGTGCCAGCAGCCCTACACACTCTGGAAACACCATATATTTT.

The chain carries TRBV2 and TRBJ2-1; maybe TRBD1 (5 bases). The CDR3 covers 13 residues. Deletions cut 8 bases from V and 15 bases from J, with 23 bases between. Germline V gene lookup returns CDR1 SNHLY and CDR2 FYNNEI. The CDR3 loop is CASVQVGHPHRFF. The CDR3 DNA follows: TGTGCCAGCGTCCAGGTGGGGCACCCACACCGGTTCTTC.

The chain uses TRBV5-1 and TRBJ2-5; 8 bases line up with TRBD2. Unmatched junction bases numbered 6, after V lost 0 bases and J lost 5 bases. The CDR3 length is 15 residues. In germline, CDR1 is SGHRS, CDR2 YFSETQ. The DNA of the CDR3 is TGCGCCAGCAGCTTGGTGGCGGGAGGAGGTGAGACCCAGTACTTC. Its translation: CASSLVAGGGETQYF. The variable domain in full, completed from reference TRBV5-1 and TRBJ2-5, reads KAGVTQTPRYLIKTRGQQVTLSCSPISGHRSVSWYQQTPGQGLQFLFEYFSETQRNKGNFPGRFSGRQFSNSRSEMNVSTLELGDSALYLCASSLVAGGGETQYFGPGTRLLVL.

The V gene is TRBV7-2, the J gene TRBJ2-7, with 15 bases fitting TRBD2. The V and J ends lost 4 bases and 4 bases, in that order; junction bases with no gene match: 5. The germline V gene has CDR1 SGHTA and CDR2 FQGNSA. The CDR3 length is 16 residues. As DNA, the CDR3 is TGTGCCAGCAGCTCAGGGGGGACTAGCGGGAGGTACGAGCAGTACTTC. Translated: CASSSGGTSGRYEQYF.

The chain has TRBV6-1 and TRBJ2-7, with D hard to call. The CDR3 covers 12 residues. Germline CDR1 reads MNHNS; CDR2 reads SASEGT. V lost 0 bases and J 8 bases, leaving 8 bases between the germline ends. The CDR3: CASSEAPGKQYF. CDR3 in DNA: TGTGCCAGCAGTGAAGCACCGGGTAAGCAGTACTTC.

The rearrangement joins TRBV28 to TRBJ2-3; the D is unclear. This CDR3 spans 13 amino acids. Germline CDR1 and CDR2: MDHEN and SYDVKM. V lost 3 bases and J 0 bases, leaving 4 bases between the germline ends. The CDR3 is CASSFSSTDTQYF. CDR3 sequence (DNA): TGTGCCAGCAGTTTTAGCAGCACAGATACGCAGTATTTT.

This sequence joins TRBV28 and TRBJ1-2, with D unresolved. The CDR3 runs 11 residues. The germline CDR1 and CDR2 sequences are MDHEN and SYDVKM. Deletions cut 5 bases from V and 8 bases from J, with 9 bases between. DNA of the CDR3: TGTGCCAGCAGTCAGGACTGGGGCTACACCTTC. Amino acid sequence: CASSQDWGYTF.

V gene TRBV27 combines with J gene TRBJ2-1; tentatively, D is TRBD2 (5 bases). Germline V gene data show CDR1 as MNHEY and CDR2 as SMNVEV (reference sequence). Trimming left V 0 bases short and J 0 bases short, with 12 bases between. The CDR3 spans 17 residues. CDR3: CASSLSLRAGSYNEQFF. The CDR3 nucleotides are TGTGCCAGCAGTTTATCGCTTCGGGCGGGCTCCTACAATGAGCAGTTCTTC.

This chain connects TRBV6-6 to TRBJ2-2, with D unresolved. The CDR3 is made up of 15 amino acids. Trimming took 2 bases from V and 1 from J, leaving 8 bases between them. The germline V gene has CDR1 MNHNY and CDR2 SVGAGI (reference sequence). CDR3 loop: CASSYVILNTGELFF. The DNA for the CDR3 is TGTGCCAGCAGTTACGTGATCCTGAACACCGGGGAGCTGTTTTTT.

The rearrangement links TRBV14 to TRBJ2-3; D uncertain. Germline V gene data show CDR1 as SGHDN and CDR2 as FVKESK. V lost 0 bases and J 1 base, leaving 8 bases between the germline ends. The CDR3 runs to 15 residues. CDR3 sequence: CASSQESARTDTQYF. As DNA, the CDR3 is TGTGCCAGCAGCCAAGAATCGGCTCGCACAGATACGCAGTATTTT. The variable domain in full, with the rest retrieved from reference TRBV14 and TRBJ2-3, is EAGVTQFPSHSVIEKGQTVTLRCDPISGHDNLYWYRRVMGKEIKFLLHFVKESKQDESGMPNNRFLAERTGGTYSTLKVQPAELEDSGVYFCASSQESARTDTQYFGPGTRLTVL.

CDR3 nucleotides: TGTGCCAGCAGCCCACCGGGACAGACGAACACCGGGGAGCTGTTTTTT. This codes for CASSPPGQTNTGELFF. The chain employs TRBV5-4 and TRBJ2-2, with 7 nucleotides matching TRBD1. J was trimmed by 0 bases and V by 4 bases; bases with no gene match: 6. Germline V gives CDR1 SGHNT, CDR2 YYREEE (reference sequence). The CDR3 length is 16 residues.

V is TRBV30 and J is TRBJ2-6, with unresolved D. The V and J ends lost 3 bases and 2 bases respectively, with 8 bases between them. Germline loops: CDR1 GTSNPN, CDR2 SVGIG (reference sequence). The CDR3 spans 14 residues. The CDR3 DNA reads TGTGCCTGGAGAATTGGAGCTGGGGCCAACGTCCTGACTTTC. This gives the protein CAWRIGAGANVLTF.

This chain connects TRBV4-1 to TRBJ2-2; tentatively, D is TRBD2 (6 bases). Germline V gives CDR1 MGHRA, CDR2 YSYEKL. V lost 2 bases, J lost 4 bases, and 8 bases lay in between. The CDR3 loop spans 14 amino acids. The CDR3, as DNA: TGCGCCAGCAGCCAAACGACTAGCACCGGGGAGCTGTTTTTT. Translated, it gives CASSQTTSTGELFF.

This clone has a single count. V and J are TRBV7-8 and TRBJ2-7, with TRBD2 matching 13 bases. The length of the CDR3 is 16 residues. The ends lost 5 bases at V and 7 bases at J; junction bases unmatched: 11. Germline CDR1 SGHVS, CDR2 FQNEAQ. The CDR3 loop reads CASSARTSGRAVEQYF. The DNA for the CDR3 is TGTGCCAGCAGCGCGAGAACTAGCGGGAGGGCCGTAGAGCAGTACTTC.

The genes are TRBV28 and TRBJ1-3, with 7 bases lining up with TRBD1. The V gene's germline CDR1 is MDHEN and CDR2 SYDVKM. With V trimmed by 4 bases and J by 0 bases, 6 bases remained unmatched. This CDR3 is built from 16 residues. CDR3 residues: CASSSWTGLSGNTIYF. For the CDR3, the DNA is TGTGCCAGCAGTTCCTGGACAGGCCTCTCTGGAAACACCATATATTTT.

This clone was observed once. This chain uses TRBV11-2 with TRBJ1-2; D unclear. In germline, CDR1 is SGHAT, CDR2 FQNNGV. Deletions cut 1 base from V and 4 bases from J, with 19 bases between. This CDR3 has 17 residues. The CDR3 is CASSLGLRARARYGYTF. CDR3 DNA sequence: TGTGCCAGCAGCTTAGGACTCCGGGCGAGGGCTCGCTATGGCTACACCTTC.